This TCR beta chain was captured by sequencing in a study of early T cells in non-severe SARS-CoV-2 infection (dated by TCRdb to about 2021). About the investigation overall: Because TCR sequencing relied on bulk RNA taken from unsorted whole blood, pairing of alpha and beta chains was not possible.

A case-control design nested within a healthcare worker cohort in London, UK, was used, with weekly nasopharyngeal swab PCR tests and blood sampling performed. Healthcare workers were enrolled in the week of the UK lockdown, from 23 to 31 March 2020, and were followed every week for up to 16 weeks. Findings and caveats that apply to the study as a whole: VDJdb matching was skewed toward anti-spike CD8 responses and likely underestimated virus-specific expansions by missing private and CD4 specificities.

This clonotype was seen at least ten times. The antigen this receptor binds is unknown. Base quality data are lacking; no much larger clone is found one base away. Library preparation was by 5' RACE. The instrument was a NextSeq 500. Unique molecular identifiers were attached to individual cDNA molecules in the TCR library protocol so that sequencing error and PCR bias could be corrected. Both TCR alpha and beta chains were sequenced, and tight co-correlation was observed between alpha and beta sequence abundances in each sample. The paper's processing steps were these. Decombinator V4 was used to perform V gene, J gene and CDR3 annotation of TCR sequences. Expanded TCRs were defined as changing significantly between any two time points under a Poisson model with p below 0.0001. TCR abundances were normalised to the total number of TCRs sequenced in each sample and reported as counts per million. VDJdb, accessed 1 November 2021, was searched for CMV, EBV and SARS-CoV-2 annotated TCRs, excluding TCRs annotated for multiple antigens. TCRdb redid the processing of the public reads, applying fastp at Q25 and MiXCR, and retained in-frame beta chains. All rows with the same CDR3 protein become a single entry with the most common DNA and genes. The V and J calls were not made by the authors but by TCRdb's processing. In all, the sample holds approximately 28,000 distinct CDR3 sequences, and less than 6% of those were seen once. The ten most abundant clones make up approximately 5.3% of the sample.

The receptor comes from an adult who was a healthcare worker with PCR-confirmed SARS-CoV-2 infection or an uninfected control (not recorded which). The sample in question was whole blood, obtained at baseline.

The DNA sequence is given as TGTGCCAGCAGCGTAGGAGCGGGAGGGCCGGATACGCAGTATTTT. Its protein product is CASSVGAGGPDTQYF. The chain was built from TRBV9 and TRBJ2-3, and 10 junction bases match TRBD2. The CDR3 has 15 amino acids, counting the end cysteine and phenylalanine. This entry keeps only the CDR3 DNA: 45 bases, framed from base 1. After removal of 0 bases from V and 6 bases from J, the junction retains 4 bases not matched to a gene. Looking up the germline V gene yields CDR1 SGDLS and CDR2 YYNGEE.